This T cell receptor beta chain was sequenced in a study of Ad26.COV2.S vaccination and SARS-CoV-2 variants. For the study at large: Doses of Ad26.COV2.S were injected into muscle once or twice, 56 days apart. Study outcomes and limitations: Responses of spike-specific T cells (both CD8+ and CD4+) reportedly showed substantial breadth after vaccination. Vaccine and placebo recipients had comparable breadth of non-spike TCRs.

The CDR3 length is 16 residues. This clone was seen only a few times. Its target is not known. The assay was immunoSEQ multiplex PCR, and TCRdb's table has in-frame clones only and misses some. The repertoire has 300,000 to 350,000 clones, 86% of them found once; the top ten carry around 1.9%. The treatment was: around 19 received Ad26.COV2.S at low or high dose, single or two shots; roughly 5 received placebo; per-sample allocation not given. Specimen acquisition occurred on day 63 following the initial vaccine or placebo injection. Expressing Wuhan-strain SARS-CoV-2 spike, an Ad26 vector served as the vaccine.

This TCR was recovered from a person aged 18-60 years who received the Ad26.COV2.S COVID-19 vaccine or a placebo. Sequences were derived from peripheral blood, sampled in a trial of Ad26.COV2.S vaccine versus placebo. The chain is built from TRBV12-2 and TRBJ2-1; the table gives TRBD2 as D, unverified against the DNA. TRBV12-2 corresponds to a pseudogene. CDR3 loop: CASRRGRGAIYNEQFF. The CDR3 nucleotides read TGTGCAAGTCGCCGCGGGAGGGGGGCCATCTACAATGAGCAGTTCTTC.